This T cell receptor beta chain was obtained from a study of blood T cell repertoires in COVID-19. Only in-frame clones appear in the TCRdb table, and some are missing; sequencing was by immunoSEQ multiplex PCR. The sample consists of 130,000 to 150,000 clones, 87% of them appearing once. Trimming took off 5 bases at V and 4 bases at J, with 11 bases between the two ends. CDR3 length: 13 residues. V is TRBV12-3 or TRBV12-4 and J is TRBJ1-2, with D possibly being TRBD1 (5 bases). The specimen was peripheral blood. This TCR derives from a woman aged 50 to 65 with acute or convalescent COVID-19. Written as DNA, the CDR3 is TGTGCCAGCAGTCCTACCACAGGCTATGGCTACACCTTC. Translating gives CASSPTTGYGYTF.